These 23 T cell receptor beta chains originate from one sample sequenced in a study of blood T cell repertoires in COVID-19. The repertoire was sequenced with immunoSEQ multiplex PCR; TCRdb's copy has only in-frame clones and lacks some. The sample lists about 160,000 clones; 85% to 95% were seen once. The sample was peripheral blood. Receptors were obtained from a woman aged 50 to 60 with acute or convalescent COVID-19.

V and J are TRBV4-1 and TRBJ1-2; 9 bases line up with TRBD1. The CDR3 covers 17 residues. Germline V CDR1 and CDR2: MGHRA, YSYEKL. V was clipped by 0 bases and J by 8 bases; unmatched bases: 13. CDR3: CASSQDPKNRGPIGYTF. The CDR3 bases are TGCGCCAGCAGCCAAGATCCAAAAAACAGGGGGCCTATCGGCTACACCTTC.

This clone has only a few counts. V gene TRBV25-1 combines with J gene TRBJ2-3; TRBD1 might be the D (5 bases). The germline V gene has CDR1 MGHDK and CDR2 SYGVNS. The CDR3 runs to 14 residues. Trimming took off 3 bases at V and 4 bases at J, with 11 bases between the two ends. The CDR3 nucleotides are TGTGCCAGCAGTGATAGGGGTGGTGCAGATACGCAGTATTTT. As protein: CASSDRGGADTQYF.

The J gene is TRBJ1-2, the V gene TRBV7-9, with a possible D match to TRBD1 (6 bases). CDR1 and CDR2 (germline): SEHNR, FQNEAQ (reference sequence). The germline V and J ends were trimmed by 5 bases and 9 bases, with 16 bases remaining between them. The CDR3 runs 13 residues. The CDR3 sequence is CASSLWGLKSYTF. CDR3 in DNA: TGTGCCAGCAGCCTATGGGGGCTAAAGAGCTACACCTTC.

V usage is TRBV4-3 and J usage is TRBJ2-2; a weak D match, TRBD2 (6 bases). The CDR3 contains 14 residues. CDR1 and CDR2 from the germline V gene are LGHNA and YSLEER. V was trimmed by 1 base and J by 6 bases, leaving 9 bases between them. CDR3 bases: TGCGCCAGCAGCCAAGGGGACTTGTCCGGGGAGCTGTTTTTT. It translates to CASSQGDLSGELFF.

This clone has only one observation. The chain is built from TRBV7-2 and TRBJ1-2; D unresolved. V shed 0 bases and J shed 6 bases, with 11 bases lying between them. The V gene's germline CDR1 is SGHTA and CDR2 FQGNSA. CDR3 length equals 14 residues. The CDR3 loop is CASSLARGMDGYTF. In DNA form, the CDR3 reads TGTGCCAGCAGCTTAGCACGAGGGATGGATGGCTACACCTTC.

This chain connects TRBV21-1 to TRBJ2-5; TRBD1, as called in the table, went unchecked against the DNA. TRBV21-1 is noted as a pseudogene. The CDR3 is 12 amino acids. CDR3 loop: CASSTPEETQYF. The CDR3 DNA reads TGTGCCAGCAGCACACCAGAAGAGACCCAGTACTTC.

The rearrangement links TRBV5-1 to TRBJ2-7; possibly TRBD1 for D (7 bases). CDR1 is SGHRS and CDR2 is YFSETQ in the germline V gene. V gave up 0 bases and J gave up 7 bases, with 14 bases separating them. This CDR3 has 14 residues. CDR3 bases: TGCGCCAGCAGCTTGGTATCGGCAGGGGGGGAGCAGTACTTC. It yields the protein CASSLVSAGGEQYF.

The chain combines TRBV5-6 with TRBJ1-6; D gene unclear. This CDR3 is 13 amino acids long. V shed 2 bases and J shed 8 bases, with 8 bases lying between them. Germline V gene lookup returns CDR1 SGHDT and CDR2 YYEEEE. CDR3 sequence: CASSLTADSPLHF. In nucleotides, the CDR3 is TGTGCCAGCAGCTTAACCGCGGATTCACCCCTCCACTTT.

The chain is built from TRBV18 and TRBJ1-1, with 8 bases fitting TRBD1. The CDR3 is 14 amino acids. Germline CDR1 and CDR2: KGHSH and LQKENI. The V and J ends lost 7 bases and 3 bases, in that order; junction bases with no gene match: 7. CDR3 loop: CASYMDRVDTEAFF. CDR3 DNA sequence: TGTGCCAGCTACATGGACAGGGTGGACACTGAAGCTTTCTTT.

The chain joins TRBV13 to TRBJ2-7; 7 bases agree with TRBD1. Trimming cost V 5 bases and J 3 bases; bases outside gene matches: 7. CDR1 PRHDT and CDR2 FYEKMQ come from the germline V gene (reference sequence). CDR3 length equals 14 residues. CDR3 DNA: TGTGCCAGCAGCCCCCGGGACAGAGTCTACGAGCAGTACTTC. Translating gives CASSPRDRVYEQYF.

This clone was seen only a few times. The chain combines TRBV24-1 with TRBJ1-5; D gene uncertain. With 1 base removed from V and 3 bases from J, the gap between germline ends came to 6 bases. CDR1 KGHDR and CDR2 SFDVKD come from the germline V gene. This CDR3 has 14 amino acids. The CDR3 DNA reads TGTGCCACCAGTGATTTTACAGACAATCAGCCCCAGCATTTT. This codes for CATSDFTDNQPQHF.

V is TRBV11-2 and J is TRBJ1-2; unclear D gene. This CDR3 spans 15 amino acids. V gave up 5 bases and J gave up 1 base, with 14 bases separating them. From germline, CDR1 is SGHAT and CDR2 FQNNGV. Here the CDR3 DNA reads TGTGCCAGCAGCCTTCGGTTACAGCTTAACTATGGCTACACCTTC. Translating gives CASSLRLQLNYGYTF.

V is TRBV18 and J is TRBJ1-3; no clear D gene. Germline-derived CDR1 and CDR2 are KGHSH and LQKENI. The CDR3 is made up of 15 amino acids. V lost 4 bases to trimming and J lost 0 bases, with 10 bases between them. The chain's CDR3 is CASSQQALSGNTIYF. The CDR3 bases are TGTGCCAGCTCACAGCAGGCGCTCTCTGGAAACACCATATATTTT.

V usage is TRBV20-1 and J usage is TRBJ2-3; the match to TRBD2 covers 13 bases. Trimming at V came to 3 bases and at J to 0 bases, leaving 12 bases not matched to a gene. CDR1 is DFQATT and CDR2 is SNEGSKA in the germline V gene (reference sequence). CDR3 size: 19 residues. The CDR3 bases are TGCAGTGCTAGTACTCTCCGGGGGACTAGCGGGACCAGCACAGATACGCAGTATTTT. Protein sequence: CSASTLRGTSGTSTDTQYF.

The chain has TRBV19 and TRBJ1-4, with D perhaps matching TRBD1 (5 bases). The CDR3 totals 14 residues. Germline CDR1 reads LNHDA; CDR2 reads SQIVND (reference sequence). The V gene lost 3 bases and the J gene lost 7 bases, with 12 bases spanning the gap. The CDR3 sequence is CASSIPGRGEKLFF. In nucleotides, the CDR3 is TGTGCCAGTAGTATTCCCGGGAGGGGTGAAAAACTGTTTTTT.

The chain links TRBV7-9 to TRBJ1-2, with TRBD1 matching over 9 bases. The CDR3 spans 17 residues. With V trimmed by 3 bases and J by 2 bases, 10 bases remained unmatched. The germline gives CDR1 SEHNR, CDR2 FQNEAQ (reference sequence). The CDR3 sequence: CASSLWAGTGRNYGYTF. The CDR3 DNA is TGTGCCAGCAGCTTGTGGGCCGGGACAGGGAGAAACTATGGCTACACCTTC.

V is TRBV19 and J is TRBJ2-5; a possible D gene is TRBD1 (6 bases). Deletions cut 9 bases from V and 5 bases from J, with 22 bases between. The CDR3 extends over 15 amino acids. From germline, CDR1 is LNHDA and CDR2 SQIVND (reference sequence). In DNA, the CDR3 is TGTGCCAGCAGTGACCCAGGGGAGTGGCAGGAGACCCAGTACTTC. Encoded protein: CASSDPGEWQETQYF.

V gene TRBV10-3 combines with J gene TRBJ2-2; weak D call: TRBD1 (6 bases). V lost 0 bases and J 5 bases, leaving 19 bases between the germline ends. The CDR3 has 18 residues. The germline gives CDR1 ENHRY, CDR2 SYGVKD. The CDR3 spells CAISESRQDPTTTGELFF. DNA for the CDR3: TGTGCCATCAGTGAGTCCCGACAGGACCCTACTACAACCGGGGAGCTGTTTTTT.

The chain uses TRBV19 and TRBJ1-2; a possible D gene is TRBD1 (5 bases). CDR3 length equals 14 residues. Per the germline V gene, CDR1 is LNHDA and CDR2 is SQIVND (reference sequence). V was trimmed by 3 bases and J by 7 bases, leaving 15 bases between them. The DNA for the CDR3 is TGTGCCAGTAGTATTTCAGGGTACGGTACTGGCTACACCTTC. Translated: CASSISGYGTGYTF.

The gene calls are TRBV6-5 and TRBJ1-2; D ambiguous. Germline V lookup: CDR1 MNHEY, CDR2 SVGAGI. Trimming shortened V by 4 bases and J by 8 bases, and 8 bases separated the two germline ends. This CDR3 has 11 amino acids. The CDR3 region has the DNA TGTGCCAGCAGTTGGGAGGAGGGCTACACCTTC. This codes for CASSWEEGYTF.

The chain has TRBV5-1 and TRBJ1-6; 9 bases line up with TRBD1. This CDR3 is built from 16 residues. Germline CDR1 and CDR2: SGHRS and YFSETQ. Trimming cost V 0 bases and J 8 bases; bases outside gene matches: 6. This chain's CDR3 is CASSLEGQGTHSPLHF. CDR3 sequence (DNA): TGCGCCAGCAGCTTGGAAGGACAGGGGACTCATTCACCCCTCCACTTT.

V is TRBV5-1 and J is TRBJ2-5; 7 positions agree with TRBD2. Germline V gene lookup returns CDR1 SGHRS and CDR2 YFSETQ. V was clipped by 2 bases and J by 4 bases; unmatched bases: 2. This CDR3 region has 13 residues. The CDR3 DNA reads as TGCGCCAGCAGCTTTGGCGGGGGAGAGACCCAGTACTTC. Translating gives CASSFGGGETQYF.

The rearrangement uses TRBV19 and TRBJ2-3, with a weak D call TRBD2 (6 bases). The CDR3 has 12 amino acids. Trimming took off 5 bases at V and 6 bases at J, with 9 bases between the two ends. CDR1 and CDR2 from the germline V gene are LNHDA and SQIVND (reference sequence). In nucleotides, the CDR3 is TGTGCCAGTAGTCCAGGGAGGGATACGCAGTATTTT. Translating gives CASSPGRDTQYF.